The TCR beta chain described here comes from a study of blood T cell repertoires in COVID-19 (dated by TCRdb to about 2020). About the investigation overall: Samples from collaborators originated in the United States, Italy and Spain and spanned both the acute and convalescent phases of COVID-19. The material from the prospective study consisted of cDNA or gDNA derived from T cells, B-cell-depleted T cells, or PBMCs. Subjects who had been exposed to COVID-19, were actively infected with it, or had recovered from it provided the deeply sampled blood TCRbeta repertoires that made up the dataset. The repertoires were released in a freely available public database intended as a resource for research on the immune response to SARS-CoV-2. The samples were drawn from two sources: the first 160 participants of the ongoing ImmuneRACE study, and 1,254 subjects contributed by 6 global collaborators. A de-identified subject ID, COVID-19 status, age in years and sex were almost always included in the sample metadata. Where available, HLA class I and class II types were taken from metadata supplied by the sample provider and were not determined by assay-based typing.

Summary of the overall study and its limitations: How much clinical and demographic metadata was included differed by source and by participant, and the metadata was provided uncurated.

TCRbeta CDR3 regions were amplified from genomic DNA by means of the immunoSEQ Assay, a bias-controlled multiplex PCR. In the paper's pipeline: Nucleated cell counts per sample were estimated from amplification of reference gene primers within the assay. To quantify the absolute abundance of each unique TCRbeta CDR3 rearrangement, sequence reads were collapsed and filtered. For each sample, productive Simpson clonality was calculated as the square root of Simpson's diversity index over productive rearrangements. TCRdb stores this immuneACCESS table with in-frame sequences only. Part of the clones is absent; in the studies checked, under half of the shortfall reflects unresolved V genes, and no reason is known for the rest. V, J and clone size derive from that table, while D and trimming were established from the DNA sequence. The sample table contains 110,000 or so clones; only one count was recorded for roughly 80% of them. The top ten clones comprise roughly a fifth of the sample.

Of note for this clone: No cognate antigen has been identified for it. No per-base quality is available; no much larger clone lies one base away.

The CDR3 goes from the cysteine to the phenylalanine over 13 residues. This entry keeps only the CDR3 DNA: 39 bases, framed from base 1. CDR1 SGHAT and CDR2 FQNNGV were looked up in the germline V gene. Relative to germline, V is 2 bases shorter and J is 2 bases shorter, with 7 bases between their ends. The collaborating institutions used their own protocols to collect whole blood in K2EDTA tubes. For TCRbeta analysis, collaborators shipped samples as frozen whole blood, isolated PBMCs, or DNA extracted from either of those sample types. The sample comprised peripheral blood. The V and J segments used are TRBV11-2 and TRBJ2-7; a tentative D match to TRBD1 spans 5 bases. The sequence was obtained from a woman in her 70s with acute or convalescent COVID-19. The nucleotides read TGTGCCAGCAGCTTAACAGGAGCCTACGAGCAGTACTTC. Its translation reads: CASSLTGAYEQYF.